These 6 T cell receptor beta chains share one sample of origin, sequenced in a study of beta chain features in type 1 diabetes. Of the isolated RNA, all was reverse transcribed, and so the sequenced material was expressed TCRB transcripts. Produced via immunoSEQ multiplex PCR; TCRdb's table is partial and in-frame only. The table includes about 930,000 clones, roughly a sixth detected once. The sample taken for sequencing was naive CD4+ T cells from blood. These receptors all stem from a woman aged 18-35 years in good health.

The rearrangement joins TRBV6-6 to TRBJ2-1; 13 positions agree with TRBD2. The CDR3 runs to 16 residues. The germline V gene has CDR1 MNHNY and CDR2 SVGAGI (reference sequence). Trimming took 5 bases from V and 8 from J; bases not matched to a gene: 9. In nucleotides, the CDR3 is TGTGCCAGCAGTGTCAGAAGGACTAGCGGGAGTTATGAGCAGTTCTTC. As protein: CASSVRRTSGSYEQFF.

This chain joins TRBV7-2 and TRBJ2-7; 8 bases agree with TRBD2. The CDR3 is 15 residues long. V dropped 5 bases and J dropped 3; count of bases not matched to a gene: 9. The germline CDR1 and CDR2 sequences are SGHTA and FQGNSA. The CDR3 loop is CASSKIAGTHYEQYF. As DNA, the CDR3 is TGTGCCAGCAGCAAAATAGCGGGAACTCACTACGAGCAGTACTTC.

This clone appeared many times. The V gene is TRBV14, the J gene TRBJ2-1; a possible D gene is TRBD1 (5 bases). From germline, CDR1 is SGHDN and CDR2 FVKESK. This CDR3 contains 12 residues. Deletions cut 4 bases from V and 13 bases from J, with 14 bases between. CDR3 nucleotides: TGTGCCAGCAGCCCTCAGGGTTTTGGACAGTTCTTC. Residues: CASSPQGFGQFF. The complete variable domain, with remaining parts taken from reference TRBV14 and TRBJ2-1, reads EAGVTQFPSHSVIEKGQTVTLRCDPISGHDNLYWYRRVMGKEIKFLLHFVKESKQDESGMPNNRFLAERTGGTYSTLKVQPAELEDSGVYFCASSPQGFGQFFGPGTRLTVL.

This clone was observed a handful of times. This chain connects TRBV2 to TRBJ2-4; the match to TRBD2 covers 10 bases. Germline CDR1 reads SNHLY; CDR2 reads FYNNEI. Trimming took 8 bases from V and 10 from J; bases not matched to a gene: 17. The CDR3 covers 16 residues. This chain's CDR3 is CASSYESGRGLGIQYF. CDR3 DNA: TGTGCCAGCTCTTACGAGAGCGGGAGGGGATTGGGGATTCAGTACTTC.

This clone was observed a few times. The V gene is TRBV10-3, the J gene TRBJ2-3; TRBD1 might be the D (7 bases). CDR1 ENHRY and CDR2 SYGVKD come from the germline V gene. The V end was cut by 4 bases, the J end by 5 bases, with 13 bases between. The CDR3 runs 14 residues. CDR3 loop: CAISVDREVDTQYF. CDR3 coding DNA: TGTGCCATCAGTGTTGACAGGGAGGTAGATACGCAGTATTTT.

The V call is TRBV11-2, the J call TRBJ2-5; D is possibly TRBD1 (5 bases). There are 14 residues in the CDR3. Trimming removed 2 bases from V and 5 bases from J, with 12 bases in between. The germline V gene encodes CDR1 SGHAT and CDR2 FQNNGV. The CDR3 sequence is CASSLTSGSETQYF. The CDR3 DNA reads TGTGCCAGCAGCTTAACTTCAGGGTCCGAGACCCAGTACTTC.